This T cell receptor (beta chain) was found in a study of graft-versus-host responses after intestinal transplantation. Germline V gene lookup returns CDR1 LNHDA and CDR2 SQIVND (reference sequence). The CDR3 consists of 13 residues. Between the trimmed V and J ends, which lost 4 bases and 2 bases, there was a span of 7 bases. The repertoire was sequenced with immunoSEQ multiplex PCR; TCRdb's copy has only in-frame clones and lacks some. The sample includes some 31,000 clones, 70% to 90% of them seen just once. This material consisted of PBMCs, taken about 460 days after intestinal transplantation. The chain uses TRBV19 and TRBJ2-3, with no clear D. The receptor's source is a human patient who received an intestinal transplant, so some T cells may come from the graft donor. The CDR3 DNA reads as TGTGCCAGTAGTAATCTACTCACAGATACGCAGTATTTT. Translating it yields CASSNLLTDTQYF. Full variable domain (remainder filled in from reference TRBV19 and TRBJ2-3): DGGITQSPKYLFRKEGQNVTLSCEQNLNHDAMYWYRQDPGQGLRLIYYSQIVNDFQKGDIAEGYSVSREKKESFPLTVTSAQKNPTAFYLCASSNLLTDTQYFGPGTRLTVL.